This entry lists 28 T cell receptor beta chains sequenced from one sample in a study of cytomegalovirus exposure and HLA in healthy donors. Primers: 60 Vbeta forward and 13 Jbeta reverse. Assay used: immunoSEQ multiplex PCR; TCRdb lists only in-frame clones, some missing. The sample contains about 89,000 clones, 76% of which appear only once. Sequenced material: PBMCs. These TCRs come from a male donor in good health and CMV-seronegative.

This clone is a singleton in its sample. V and J are TRBV29-1 and TRBJ1-1; D not resolved. Trimming took off 8 bases at V and 1 base at J, with 14 bases between the two ends. Germline CDR1 and CDR2: SQVTM and ANQGSEA. The CDR3 runs to 13 residues. CDR3 sequence (DNA): TGCAGCATTATCGGTTCATGGAACACTGAAGCTTTCTTT. The encoded protein is CSIIGSWNTEAFF.

The genes are TRBV25-1 and TRBJ1-6; 9 nucleotides agree with TRBD1. Germline CDR1 MGHDK, CDR2 SYGVNS. The CDR3 is 15 residues long. V gave up 2 bases and J gave up 6 bases; unmatched junction bases: 2. CDR3 bases: TGTGCCAGCAGTGAAACGGGACAGGGTAATTCACCCCTCCACTTT. Translating gives CASSETGQGNSPLHF. The full variable domain, completed using reference TRBV25-1 and TRBJ1-6, is EADIYQTPRYLVIGTGKKITLECSQTMGHDKMYWYQQDPGMELHLIHYSYGVNSTEKGDLSSESTVSRIRTEHFPLTLESARPSHTSQYLCASSETGQGNSPLHFGNGTRLTVT.

This rearrangement joins TRBV5-1 to TRBJ2-7; 10 bases match TRBD2. Per the germline V gene, CDR1 is SGHRS and CDR2 is YFSETQ. CDR3 length: 17 amino acids. V dropped 3 bases and J dropped 3; count of bases not matched to a gene: 12. CDR3 residues: CASSSSTSGSKNYEQYF. Written as DNA, the CDR3 is TGCGCCAGCAGCTCCTCGACTAGCGGGTCAAAAAACTACGAGCAGTACTTC. Full variable domain (rest looked up from reference TRBV5-1 and TRBJ2-7): KAGVTQTPRYLIKTRGQQVTLSCSPISGHRSVSWYQQTPGQGLQFLFEYFSETQRNKGNFPGRFSGRQFSNSRSEMNVSTLELGDSALYLCASSSSTSGSKNYEQYFGPGTRLTVT.

V usage is TRBV10-3 and J usage is TRBJ2-5, with 7 bases identical to TRBD1. Per the germline V gene, CDR1 is ENHRY and CDR2 is SYGVKD. The CDR3 totals 16 residues. V lost 0 bases to trimming and J lost 4 bases; unmatched junction nucleotides: 8. CDR3 DNA sequence: TGTGCCATCAGTGAGTCCTTTCGGACAGGCGGAGAGACCCAGTACTTC. Its protein product is CAISESFRTGGETQYF.

The V and J genes are TRBV29-1 and TRBJ1-2; unclear D gene. This CDR3 is built from 11 residues. Germline CDR1 and CDR2: SQVTM and ANQGSEA. V was shortened by 4 bases and J by 0 bases, with 3 bases between the two germline ends. The CDR3 loop is CSVVTNYGYTF. The CDR3 coding sequence is TGCAGCGTTGTCACTAACTATGGCTACACCTTC.

This chain joins TRBV4-1 and TRBJ1-3, with a possible D match to TRBD1 (6 bases). The CDR3 has 15 amino acids. CDR1 is MGHRA, CDR2 YSYEKL, per germline. Trimming stripped 3 bases from V and 0 bases from J, with 9 bases between. The CDR3 DNA reads as TGCGCCAGCAGCCATCGGACAGTCTCTGGAAACACCATATATTTT. Protein: CASSHRTVSGNTIYF.

In nucleotides, the CDR3 is TGTGCCAGCAGCTTAGCGTCAGGGGCCGAAGAGACCCAGTACTTC. Residues: CASSLASGAEETQYF. The chain combines TRBV7-9 with TRBJ2-5; D may be TRBD1 (6 bases). CDR3 length: 15 residues. V lost 0 bases, J lost 3 bases, and 11 bases lay in between. CDR1 is SEHNR and CDR2 is FQNEAQ in the germline V gene (reference sequence).

The CDR3 DNA follows: TGCGCCAGCAGCCTGCAAGCGGGGCCCTACGAGCAGTACTTC. Its protein product is CASSLQAGPYEQYF. The J gene is TRBJ2-7, the V gene TRBV5-1; 7 nucleotides match TRBD2. The germline V gene has CDR1 SGHRS and CDR2 YFSETQ. Trimming at V came to 4 bases and at J to 2 bases, leaving 6 bases not matched to a gene. This CDR3 comprises 14 residues.

The rearrangement links TRBV4-1 to TRBJ1-2; tentative D call: TRBD1 (5 bases). Trimming removed 4 bases from V and 0 bases from J, with 18 bases in between. CDR1 is MGHRA and CDR2 is YSYEKL in the germline V gene. The CDR3 totals 17 residues. The DNA for the CDR3 is TGCGCCAGCAGCCGTAACCCCGGGGAGGGGACTAACTATGGCTACACCTTC. It specifies CASSRNPGEGTNYGYTF.

The rearrangement joins TRBV6-1 to TRBJ1-1, with TRBD1 matching over 7 bases. Per germline, CDR1 MNHNS and CDR2 SASEGT. V lost 6 bases to trimming and J lost 0 bases; unmatched junction nucleotides: 4. This CDR3 has 14 residues. CDR3 bases: TGTGCCAGCAGGGGACAGCCATTGAACACTGAAGCTTTCTTT. This gives the protein CASRGQPLNTEAFF.

The V and J genes are TRBV7-9 and TRBJ2-4, with 13 bases identical to TRBD2. Germline loops: CDR1 SEHNR, CDR2 FQNEAQ (reference sequence). The CDR3 is 17 residues long. V lost 1 base to trimming and J lost 7 bases; unmatched junction nucleotides: 7. The CDR3 sequence is CASSLGTSGSGLNIQYF. The CDR3 region has the DNA TGTGCCAGCAGCTTAGGGACTAGCGGGAGTGGGTTGAACATTCAGTACTTC.

The chain uses TRBV20-1 and TRBJ1-1; 7 bases line up with TRBD1. The germline V gene has CDR1 DFQATT and CDR2 SNEGSKA (reference sequence). V dropped 5 bases and J dropped 8; count of bases not matched to a gene: 5. CDR3 length equals 11 residues. CDR3 in DNA: TGCAGTGCTCAGACAGGGACCGAAGCTTTCTTT. It codes for CSAQTGTEAFF.

This clone was found a few times. This chain connects TRBV7-2 to TRBJ2-1; 10 nucleotides match TRBD2. Germline values: CDR1 SGHTA, CDR2 FQGNSA. CDR3 length: 19 residues. The J segment lost 9 bases and the V segment lost 2 bases, leaving 19 bases of the junction unmatched. The CDR3 spells CASSLRSIWTSGQYAEQFF. In nucleotides, the CDR3 is TGTGCCAGCAGCTTACGATCGATTTGGACTAGCGGACAATATGCTGAGCAGTTCTTC.

As regards this clone: A much larger clonotype is one base distant, so this may be a read error. In nucleotides, the CDR3 is TGCGCCAGCAGCTTGAAGGCGGGGGCTGTGTACGAGCAGTACTTC. This gives the protein CASSLKAGAVYEQYF. The V and J genes are TRBV5-1 and TRBJ2-7; D is perhaps TRBD2 (7 bases). CDR1 SGHRS and CDR2 YFSETQ come from the germline V gene. This CDR3 is built from 15 residues. Trimming cost V 1 base and J 4 bases, with 15 bases left between them.

The gene calls are TRBV7-9 and TRBJ2-3; D unresolved. The CDR3 sequence is 11 residues long. The V and J ends lost 5 bases and 3 bases respectively, with 3 bases between them. CDR1 SEHNR and CDR2 FQNEAQ come from the germline V gene (reference sequence). This CDR3 is CASSRTDTQYF. The CDR3 coding sequence is TGTGCCAGCAGCCGTACAGATACGCAGTATTTT.

The V call is TRBV7-2, the J call TRBJ1-2; D gene ambiguous. Looked up from germline, CDR1 is SGHTA and CDR2 is FQGNSA. V was pared by 3 bases and J by 2 bases, with 13 bases between. The CDR3 extends over 15 amino acids. CDR3 protein: CASSLKTGSNYGYTF. CDR3 DNA sequence: TGTGCCAGCAGCTTGAAGACGGGTTCAAACTATGGCTACACCTTC.

The J gene is TRBJ2-3, the V gene TRBV2; 10 bases match TRBD2. CDR3 length: 15 amino acids. The V gene end was trimmed by 6 bases and the J gene end by 1 base; junction bases not matched to a gene: 4. CDR1 is SNHLY and CDR2 is FYNNEI in the germline V gene. CDR3 nucleotide sequence: TGTGCCAGCAGGACGAGCGGGAGGGGCACAGATACGCAGTATTTT. Translated, it gives CASRTSGRGTDTQYF.

The genes are TRBV5-1 and TRBJ2-3, with 8 bases lining up with TRBD2. Per germline, CDR1 SGHRS and CDR2 YFSETQ. The CDR3 consists of 18 residues. J was trimmed by 0 bases and V by 0 bases; bases with no gene match: 9. The CDR3 nucleotides are TGCGCCAGCAGCTTGGCTTATTTCGGGGGGGGAAGCACAGATACGCAGTATTTT. Translating gives CASSLAYFGGGSTDTQYF.

This clone was counted only a few times. The chain recombines TRBV4-3 with TRBJ1-3, with D uncertain. The length of the CDR3 is 13 residues. With 4 bases removed from V and 0 bases from J, the gap between germline ends came to 4 bases. Per germline, CDR1 LGHNA and CDR2 YSLEER. The CDR3 DNA follows: TGCGCCAGCAGCCTTCACTCTGGAAACACCATATATTTT. Residues: CASSLHSGNTIYF.

V is TRBV29-1 and J is TRBJ2-7; D remains ambiguous. The CDR3 totals 14 residues. The V and J ends lost 6 bases and 2 bases respectively, with 17 bases between them. Germline CDR1 is SQVTM and CDR2 is ANQGSEA. The CDR3 nucleotides read TGCAGCGTCGGTCCCACAACTGGAGCCTACGAGCAGTACTTC. Translating gives CSVGPTTGAYEQYF.

This chain uses TRBV11-1 with TRBJ2-3; 9 bases align to TRBD1. Unmatched junction bases numbered 8, after V lost 2 bases and J lost 2 bases. The CDR3 length is 17 residues. Germline V gives CDR1 SGHAT, CDR2 FQDESV (reference sequence). CDR3 DNA: TGTGCCAGCAGCTTACGGGGACAGGGCAAAGACACAGATACGCAGTATTTT. Protein product: CASSLRGQGKDTDTQYF.

This sequence joins TRBV4-1 and TRBJ1-5, with 7 bases aligning to TRBD1. The CDR3 is made up of 15 amino acids. CDR1 MGHRA and CDR2 YSYEKL come from the germline V gene. V lost 3 bases and J lost 0; bases outside the gene matches: 2. The CDR3 sequence: CASSQWDSSNQPQHF. CDR3 in DNA: TGCGCCAGCAGCCAGTGGGACAGTAGCAATCAGCCCCAGCATTTT.

The rearrangement links TRBV28 to TRBJ2-5; D is possibly TRBD2 (6 bases). The CDR3 has 14 amino acids. Trimming took 6 bases from V and 5 from J, leaving 16 bases between them. Per germline, CDR1 MDHEN and CDR2 SYDVKM. The CDR3 protein is CASSLVTGLETQYF. The CDR3 DNA follows: TGTGCCAGCAGCCTCGTAACGGGACTCGAGACCCAGTACTTC.

The rearrangement links TRBV5-1 to TRBJ1-3; D not resolved. The CDR3 is 14 amino acids. CDR1 SGHRS and CDR2 YFSETQ come from the germline V gene. The ends were cut back, 0 bases at V and 1 base at J, with 5 bases in the middle. For the CDR3, the DNA is TGCGCCAGCAGCTTGGGCAGGTCTGGAAACACCATATATTTT. Translating gives CASSLGRSGNTIYF.

The chain joins TRBV7-2 to TRBJ2-7; the match to TRBD1 covers 10 bases. This CDR3 contains 16 residues. The V segment lost 3 bases and the J segment 0 bases; nucleotides outside the gene matches: 5. Germline V CDR1 and CDR2: SGHTA, FQGNSA. The CDR3: CASSLSGDRGSYEQYF. The DNA of the CDR3 is TGTGCCAGCAGCTTGAGTGGGGACAGGGGCTCCTACGAGCAGTACTTC.

This clone was found a few times. This sequence joins TRBV11-1 and TRBJ1-1; no clear D gene. This CDR3 region has 13 residues. V was shortened by 3 bases and J by 7 bases, with 12 bases between the two germline ends. Germline CDR1 reads SGHAT; CDR2 reads FQDESV (reference sequence). The CDR3: CASSLGEAFEAFF. DNA of the CDR3: TGTGCCAGCAGCTTGGGAGAGGCGTTTGAAGCTTTCTTT. Full variable domain (remainder filled in from reference TRBV11-1 and TRBJ1-1): EAEVAQSPRYKITEKSQAVAFWCDPISGHATLYWYRQILGQGPELLVQFQDESVVDDSQLPKDRFSAERLKGVDSTLKIQPAELGDSAMYLCASSLGEAFEAFFGQGTRLTVV.

Worth noting for this clone: At one boundary the junction diverges from the germline segment, which might be a read error. This chain links TRBV20-1 with TRBJ2-7, with TRBD1 matching over 7 bases. This CDR3 comprises 11 residues. The germline CDR1 and CDR2 sequences are DFQATT and SNEGSKA (reference sequence). The CDR3 sequence is CSVRQGYEQYF. For the CDR3, the DNA is TGCAGTGTTAGACAGGGCTACGAGCAGTACTTC.

The chain recombines TRBV5-5 with TRBJ1-5; D ambiguous. The CDR3 sequence is 14 residues long. Germline V gene data show CDR1 as SGHKS and CDR2 as YYEKEE (reference sequence). The V and J ends lost 0 bases and 10 bases respectively, with 14 bases between them. The CDR3 coding sequence is TGTGCCAGCAGCTTGGTGGCCGCGGAAACACCCCAGCATTTT. Protein product: CASSLVAAETPQHF.